The TCR beta chain under discussion was sequenced for a study of blood T cell repertoires in COVID-19. As for the study in general: Samples of COVID-19 (acute and convalescent) were obtained from the United States, Italy and Spain.

This clone has just one count. Germline V gene lookup returns CDR1 SGHAT and CDR2 FQNNGV. This CDR3 contains 15 residues. The junction had 8 bases not matched to a gene; V was cut back by 2 bases and J by 6 bases. Here immunoSEQ multiplex PCR was the method, and the copy in TCRdb shows in-frame clones only, minus some. The sample has about 200,000 clones, about four fifths seen once. The clonotype comes from a middle-aged woman with acute or convalescent COVID-19. V is TRBV11-2 and J is TRBJ1-1, with 8 bases matching TRBD1. The sequencing sample was made of peripheral blood. The CDR3: CASSLQGVTGAEAFF. The CDR3 nucleotides are TGTGCCAGCAGCTTACAAGGTGTGACAGGGGCTGAAGCTTTCTTT.